The T cell receptor beta chain under discussion was sequenced for a study of PD-1 blockade in classical Hodgkin lymphoma. The study, taken as a whole, reports: Compared with baseline, CD4+ but not CD8+ TCR diversity had risen significantly by C4D1.

A word on this clone: No antigen is known for it.

The data were produced by immunoSEQ multiplex PCR, yet TCRdb's version contains in-frame clones alone and is incomplete. This sample has tens of thousands of clones; nearly 90% occur once, and the top ten carry over 8.5%. Patients all relapsed after autologous stem cell transplantation, and there was variation in brentuximab vedotin exposure. The CDR3 has 15 residues. V lost 3 bases, J lost 6 bases, and 14 bases lay in between. Per germline, CDR1 MNHEY and CDR2 SMNVEV (reference sequence). The rearrangement joins TRBV27 to TRBJ2-2, with a tentative D call TRBD2 (6 bases). The TCR comes from a human donor with classical Hodgkin lymphoma. The input for sequencing was peripheral blood mononuclear cells (PBMCs), taken before the second cycle of nivolumab. This CDR3 is CASSFGGRLSGELFF. The DNA of the CDR3 is TGTGCCAGCAGTTTCGGGGGACGGCTATCCGGGGAGCTGTTTTTT.